This T cell receptor beta chain was profiled in a study of vaccination and CD4 T cells after COVID-19. On the study more broadly: Two-dose vaccination with either BNT162b2 or mRNA-1273 was given to participants.

Comment on this clonotype: Antigen unknown.

Oncomine TCR Beta short-read sequencing was applied to DNA from cultured CD4+ T cells. Genomic DNA was extracted from cultured CD4+ T cells. TCRdb used MiXCR to reprocess the PCR reads, holding one entry per CDR3 protein. The sample holds 7,000 or so distinct CDR3 sequences, approximately 74% seen once. Study-wide points: In convalescent patients, a median around 89% of reactive clones appeared only post-vaccination.

CDR3 size: 17 residues. Between the trimmed V and J ends, which lost 1 base and 2 bases, there was a span of 11 bases. Germline V gene data show CDR1 as KGHDR and CDR2 as SFDVKD. Treatment of the sample: approximately nine-day PBMC culture with coronavirus spike peptide pools or control peptides (ViraFEST assay). The rearrangement links TRBV24-1 to TRBJ2-6; D gene ambiguous. The sample was CD4+ T cells from blood, cultured in vitro. This TCR was recovered from a human donor who had recovered from COVID-19. The CDR3 DNA is TGTGCCACCAGTGATTTTCGATTAGGGACTGGGGCCAACGTCCTGACTTTC. It yields the protein CATSDFRLGTGANVLTF.